This TCR beta chain was identified during a study of T-cell reconstitution after alpha-beta-depleted transplantation in children. The library targeted TCRbeta and was prepared with unique molecular identifiers. MiXCR was run by TCRdb on the PCR reads, yielding one entry per CDR3 protein. The data contain fewer than 250,000 distinct CDR3 sequences, approximately 17% of them singletons. V was cut by 3 bases and J by 1 base, with 6 bases left in between. The CDR3 runs to 13 residues. The sample was PBMCs, mostly from graft donor cells, taken 360 days after TCRalphabeta/CD19-depleted stem cell transplant. This TCR was sampled from a male patient aged 2-10 years who had a stem cell transplant for acute lymphoblastic leukemia, so the T cells may come from the graft donor. The V and J genes are TRBV12-3 or TRBV12-4 and TRBJ1-1, with D hard to call. This chain's CDR3 is CASSLPPNTEAFF. CDR3 DNA: TGTGCCAGCAGTTTGCCGCCGAACACTGAAGCTTTCTTT.